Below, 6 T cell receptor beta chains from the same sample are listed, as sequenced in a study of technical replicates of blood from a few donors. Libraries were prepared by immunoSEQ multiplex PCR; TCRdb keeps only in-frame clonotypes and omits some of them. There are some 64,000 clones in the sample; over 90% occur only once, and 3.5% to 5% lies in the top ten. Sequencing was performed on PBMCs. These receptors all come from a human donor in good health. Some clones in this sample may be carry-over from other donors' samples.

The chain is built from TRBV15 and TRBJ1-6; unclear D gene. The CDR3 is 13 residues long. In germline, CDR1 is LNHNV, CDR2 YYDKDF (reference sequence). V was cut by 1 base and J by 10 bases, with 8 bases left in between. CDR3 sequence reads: CATSRARRSPLHF. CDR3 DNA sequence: TGTGCCACCAGCAGAGCCCGGAGATCACCCCTCCACTTT.

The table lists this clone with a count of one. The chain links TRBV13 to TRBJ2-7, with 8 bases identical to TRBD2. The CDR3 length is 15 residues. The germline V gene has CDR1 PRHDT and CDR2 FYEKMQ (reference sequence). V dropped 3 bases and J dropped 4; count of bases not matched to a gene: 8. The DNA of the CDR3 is TGTGCCAGCAGCTTTAACCGCGGGAGGCGGTACGAGCAGTACTTC. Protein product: CASSFNRGRRYEQYF.

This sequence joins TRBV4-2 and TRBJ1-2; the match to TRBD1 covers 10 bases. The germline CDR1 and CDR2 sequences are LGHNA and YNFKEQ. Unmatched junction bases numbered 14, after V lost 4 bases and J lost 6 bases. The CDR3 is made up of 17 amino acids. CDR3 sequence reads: CASSPETGDRGLHGYTF. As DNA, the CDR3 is TGTGCCAGCAGCCCAGAGACGGGCGACAGGGGGCTCCATGGCTACACCTTC.

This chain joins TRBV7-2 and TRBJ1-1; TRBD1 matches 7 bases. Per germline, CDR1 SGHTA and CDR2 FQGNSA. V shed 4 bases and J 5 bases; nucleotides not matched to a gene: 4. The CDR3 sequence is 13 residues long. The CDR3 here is CASSYHRGTEAFF. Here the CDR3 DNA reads TGTGCCAGCAGCTACCACAGGGGAACTGAAGCTTTCTTT.

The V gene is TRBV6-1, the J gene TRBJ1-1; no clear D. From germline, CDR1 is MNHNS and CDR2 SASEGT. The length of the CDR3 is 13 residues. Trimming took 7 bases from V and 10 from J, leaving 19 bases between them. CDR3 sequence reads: CASITGIQAGAFF. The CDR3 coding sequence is TGTGCCAGCATTACCGGGATTCAGGCGGGAGCTTTCTTT.

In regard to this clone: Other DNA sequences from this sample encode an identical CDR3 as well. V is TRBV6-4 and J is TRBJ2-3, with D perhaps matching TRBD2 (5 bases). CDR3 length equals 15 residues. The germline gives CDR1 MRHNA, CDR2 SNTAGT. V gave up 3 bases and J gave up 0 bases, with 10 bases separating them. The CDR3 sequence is CASSESAGSTDTQYF. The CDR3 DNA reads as TGTGCCAGCAGTGAGTCCGCGGGCAGCACAGATACGCAGTATTTT.